A single sample is the source of the 22 T cell receptor beta chains below, sequenced in a study of cytomegalovirus exposure and HLA in healthy donors. Clones were sequenced by immunoSEQ multiplex PCR, and TCRdb holds only the in-frame ones, with some missing. The sample lists about 49,000 clones; approximately 95% were seen once. Material for sequencing was PBMCs. Every receptor here comes from a woman under 30 in good health and CMV-seropositive.

In DNA form, the CDR3 reads TGCGCCAGCAGCTCTACAGGGGGCGAATGGAATGAGCAGTTCTTC. Residues: CASSSTGGEWNEQFF. The chain combines TRBV5-1 with TRBJ2-1; 9 bases fit TRBD1. Germline CDR1 is SGHRS and CDR2 is YFSETQ. The trim removed 3 bases at V and 7 bases at J, leaving 8 bases unmatched. The CDR3 is 15 residues long.

The rearrangement uses TRBV28 and TRBJ1-5, with 8 bases aligning to TRBD1. Germline loops: CDR1 MDHEN, CDR2 SYDVKM. This CDR3 is 15 amino acids long. Germline trimming cut 6 bases from V and 7 bases from J; bases unmatched to any gene: 11. The CDR3 reads CASRSGTGAGQPQHF. The CDR3 bases are TGTGCCAGCAGGTCTGGGACAGGAGCGGGCCAGCCCCAGCATTTT.

The chain uses TRBV5-1 and TRBJ2-3; D is perhaps TRBD1 (5 bases). This CDR3 spans 13 amino acids. V was cut by 1 base and J by 4 bases, with 7 bases left in between. The germline CDR1 and CDR2 sequences are SGHRS and YFSETQ. CDR3 bases: TGCGCCAGCAGCTTGACAGGCGCAGATACGCAGTATTTT. It yields the protein CASSLTGADTQYF. Filled out from reference TRBV5-1 and TRBJ2-3, the complete variable domain reads KAGVTQTPRYLIKTRGQQVTLSCSPISGHRSVSWYQQTPGQGLQFLFEYFSETQRNKGNFPGRFSGRQFSNSRSEMNVSTLELGDSALYLCASSLTGADTQYFGPGTRLTVL.

The chain couples TRBV11-3 to TRBJ2-7, with 14 bases that match TRBD2. CDR1 and CDR2 from the germline V gene are SGHNT and YENEEA. The ends lost 7 bases at V and 2 bases at J; junction bases unmatched: 4. The CDR3 consists of 15 residues. CDR3 bases: TGTGCCAGCACCGAGACTAGCGGGAGGGCCTACGAGCAGTACTTC. Translated, it gives CASTETSGRAYEQYF.

This sequence joins TRBV27 and TRBJ2-4; no clear D. CDR1 is MNHEY, CDR2 SMNVEV, per germline (reference sequence). Trimming took off 4 bases at V and 0 bases at J, with 13 bases between the two ends. The CDR3 totals 16 residues. The CDR3 protein is CASSSSLAVAKNIQYF. In DNA, the CDR3 is TGTGCCAGCAGTTCCTCCTTGGCGGTAGCCAAAAACATTCAGTACTTC.

The chain uses TRBV28 and TRBJ1-5, with a weak D call TRBD1 (5 bases). The ends were cut back, 3 bases at V and 9 bases at J, with 9 bases in the middle. CDR1 and CDR2 (germline): MDHEN, SYDVKM. This CDR3 region has 12 residues. The CDR3 coding sequence is TGTGCCAGCAGTTTCGGGGGTGGGCCCCAGCATTTT. Protein: CASSFGGGPQHF.

This chain joins TRBV4-2 and TRBJ2-1, with a possible D match to TRBD2 (5 bases). V lost 1 base, J lost 8 bases, and 18 bases lay in between. CDR3 length: 16 amino acids. Germline CDR1 is LGHNA and CDR2 is YNFKEQ. DNA for the CDR3: TGTGCCAGCAGCCAAGGGGGAGACTCCGGAGTGCATGAGCAGTTCTTC. Its protein is CASSQGGDSGVHEQFF.

The chain is built from TRBV28 and TRBJ1-2, with 9 bases matching TRBD1. The ends lost 4 bases at V and 7 bases at J; junction bases unmatched: 7. This CDR3 is 14 amino acids long. Germline CDR1 is MDHEN and CDR2 is SYDVKM. The CDR3 spells CASSSGQGVAGYTF. In DNA form, the CDR3 reads TGTGCCAGCAGTTCGGGACAGGGAGTTGCTGGCTACACCTTC.

V usage is TRBV9 and J usage is TRBJ2-1, with TRBD2 matching over 11 bases. The V gene's germline CDR1 is SGDLS and CDR2 YYNGEE. The CDR3 covers 16 residues. V trimming: 2 bases; J trimming: 4 bases; junction bases outside the gene matches: 5. The CDR3 region has the DNA TGTGCCAGCAGCGTCCGGACTAGCGGGCTTTACAATGAGCAGTTCTTC. Translating gives CASSVRTSGLYNEQFF. Using reference TRBV9 and TRBJ2-1 for the parts outside the CDR3, the full variable domain is DSGVTQTPKHLITATGQRVTLRCSPRSGDLSVYWYQQSLDQGLQFLIQYYNGEERAKGNILERFSAQQFPDLHSELNLSSLELGDSALYFCASSVRTSGLYNEQFFGPGTRLTVL.

This chain connects TRBV19 to TRBJ2-7, with TRBD2 as a possible D gene (5 bases). Germline V CDR1 and CDR2: LNHDA, SQIVND (reference sequence). This CDR3 is built from 15 residues. Trimming pared 3 bases from V and 4 bases from J, leaving 16 bases between. The CDR3 loop reads CASSISSGGPYEQYF. As DNA, the CDR3 is TGTGCCAGTAGTATCTCCAGCGGCGGGCCATACGAGCAGTACTTC.

This clone appeared a single time. The chain links TRBV30 to TRBJ2-7; D might be TRBD1 (7 bases). Trimming took off 0 bases at V and 1 base at J, with 16 bases between the two ends. The germline V gene encodes CDR1 GTSNPN and CDR2 SVGIG (reference sequence). The CDR3 runs 16 residues. The CDR3 sequence: CAWSVLGGQRSYEQYF. The CDR3 DNA reads as TGTGCCTGGAGTGTACTGGGGGGACAGCGATCCTACGAGCAGTACTTC.

The CDR3 loop is CASSQGQFLTQYF. The CDR3 DNA sequence: TGTGCCAGCAGCCAAGGACAGTTTTTGACCCAGTACTTC. The rearrangement joins TRBV14 to TRBJ2-5; a weak D match, TRBD1 (5 bases). This CDR3 comprises 13 residues. CDR1 is SGHDN, CDR2 FVKESK, per germline. V was clipped by 1 base and J by 7 bases, with 10 bases between them.

The chain couples TRBV5-1 to TRBJ2-3; 9 nucleotides agree with TRBD1. Looked up from germline, CDR1 is SGHRS and CDR2 is YFSETQ. The CDR3 has 15 amino acids. J was trimmed by 6 bases and V by 1 base; bases with no gene match: 6. The CDR3 nucleotides are TGCGCCAGCAGCTTGCGGGGGACAGGGAGTGATACGCAGTATTTT. As protein: CASSLRGTGSDTQYF.

V gene TRBV29-1 combines with J gene TRBJ1-2; no firm D call. Looked up from germline, CDR1 is SQVTM and CDR2 is ANQGSEA. This CDR3 contains 12 residues. The V and J ends lost 3 bases and 5 bases respectively, with 10 bases between them. This chain's CDR3 is CSVETLAYGYTF. CDR3 coding DNA: TGCAGCGTTGAGACTTTGGCGTATGGCTACACCTTC.

The chain uses TRBV5-1 and TRBJ1-4; D not certain. CDR1 is SGHRS, CDR2 YFSETQ, per germline. V was shortened by 0 bases and J by 3 bases, with 9 bases between the two germline ends. The CDR3 totals 15 residues. The CDR3 reads CASSLAFQSNEKLFF. In DNA, the CDR3 is TGCGCCAGCAGCTTGGCATTCCAGTCTAATGAAAAACTGTTTTTT.

This chain links TRBV7-9 with TRBJ1-1; D is unresolved. This CDR3 is built from 12 residues. CDR1 is SEHNR, CDR2 FQNEAQ, per germline (reference sequence). Trimming cost V 9 bases and J 6 bases, with 14 bases left between them. The CDR3 here is CASFLPGAEAFF. The CDR3 DNA follows: TGTGCCAGTTTCTTACCGGGAGCTGAAGCTTTCTTT. Full variable domain (remainder filled in from reference TRBV7-9 and TRBJ1-1): DTGVSQNPRHKITKRGQNVTFRCDPISEHNRLYWYRQTLGQGPEFLTYFQNEAQLEKSRLLSDRFSAERPKGSFSTLEIQRTEQGDSAMYLCASFLPGAEAFFGQGTRLTVV.

The chain employs TRBV5-4 and TRBJ1-1; D is unclear. The CDR3 sequence is 16 residues long. CDR1 and CDR2 (germline): SGHNT, YYREEE (reference sequence). Trimming stripped 1 base from V and 0 bases from J, with 13 bases between. The CDR3, as DNA: TGTGCCAGCAGCTTGTTGCGGGGAAGTTTGAACACTGAAGCTTTCTTT. Amino acid sequence: CASSLLRGSLNTEAFF.

This clone appeared once. The chain couples TRBV18 to TRBJ2-7, with a tentative D call TRBD2 (6 bases). Germline V gives CDR1 KGHSH, CDR2 LQKENI. The CDR3 is 14 residues long. The germline V and J ends were trimmed by 5 bases and 4 bases, with 15 bases remaining between them. The CDR3 is CASSAGLQGYEQYF. DNA for the CDR3: TGTGCCAGCTCAGCGGGACTCCAGGGTTACGAGCAGTACTTC. Combining the CDR3 with reference TRBV18 and TRBJ2-7 gives the whole variable domain NAGVMQNPRHLVRRRGQEARLRCSPMKGHSHVYWYRQLPEEGLKFMVYLQKENIIDESGMPKERFSAEFPKEGPSILRIQQVVRGDSAAYFCASSAGLQGYEQYFGPGTRLTVT.

The chain is built from TRBV7-9 and TRBJ1-6, with D unresolved. V lost 5 bases to trimming and J lost 9 bases, with 17 bases between them. Germline-derived CDR1 and CDR2 are SEHNR and FQNEAQ (reference sequence). The CDR3 sequence is 15 residues long. CDR3 amino acids: CASSPGVVDISPLHF. CDR3 sequence (DNA): TGTGCCAGCAGCCCTGGAGTGGTGGATATTTCACCCCTCCACTTT.

This rearrangement joins TRBV13 to TRBJ2-1, with D possibly matching TRBD1 (5 bases). V was pared by 4 bases and J by 6 bases, with 19 bases between. There are 16 residues in the CDR3. CDR1 is PRHDT, CDR2 FYEKMQ, per germline (reference sequence). The CDR3 region is CASSSGGAGASNEQFF. DNA for the CDR3: TGTGCCAGCAGCTCAGGTGGGGCCGGAGCGTCCAATGAGCAGTTCTTC.

The gene calls are TRBV30 and TRBJ2-1, with 7 bases identical to TRBD2. With 1 base clipped from V and 6 bases from J, the junction kept 3 bases outside the gene matches. The CDR3 contains 13 residues. Per the germline V gene, CDR1 is GTSNPN and CDR2 is SVGIG (reference sequence). CDR3 bases: TGTGCCTGGAGTGAGGGAGGGATCAATGAGCAGTTCTTC. It codes for CAWSEGGINEQFF.

The chain couples TRBV5-4 to TRBJ2-6, with 9 bases identical to TRBD2. Unmatched junction bases numbered 7, after V lost 0 bases and J lost 0 bases. The germline V gene encodes CDR1 SGHNT and CDR2 YYREEE (reference sequence). The length of the CDR3 is 19 residues. The CDR3, as DNA: TGTGCCAGCAGCTTGGGACTAGCGGCGACCTTCTCTGGGGCCAACGTCCTGACTTTC. Translation: CASSLGLAATFSGANVLTF.